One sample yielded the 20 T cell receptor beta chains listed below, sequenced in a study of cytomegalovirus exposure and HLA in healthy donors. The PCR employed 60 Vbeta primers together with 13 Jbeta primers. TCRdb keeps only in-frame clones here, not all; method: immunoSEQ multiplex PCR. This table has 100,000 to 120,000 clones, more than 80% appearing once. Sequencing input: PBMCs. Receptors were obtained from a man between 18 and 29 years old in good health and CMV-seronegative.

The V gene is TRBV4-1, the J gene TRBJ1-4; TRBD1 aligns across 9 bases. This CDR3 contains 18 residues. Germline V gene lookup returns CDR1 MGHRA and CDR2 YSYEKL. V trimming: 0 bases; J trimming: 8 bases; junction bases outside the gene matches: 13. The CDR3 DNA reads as TGCGCCAGCAGCCAAGACCGGCCAACCGGGACAGGGCTCGAAAAACTGTTTTTT. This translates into CASSQDRPTGTGLEKLFF.

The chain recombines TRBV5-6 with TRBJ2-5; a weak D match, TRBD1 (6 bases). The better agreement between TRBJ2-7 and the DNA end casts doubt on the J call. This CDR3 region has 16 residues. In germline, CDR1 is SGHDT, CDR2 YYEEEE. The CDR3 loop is CASSEGYRDIPYEQYF. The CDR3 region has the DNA TGTGCCAGCAGCGAAGGCTACCGGGACATACCCTACGAGCAGTACTTC.

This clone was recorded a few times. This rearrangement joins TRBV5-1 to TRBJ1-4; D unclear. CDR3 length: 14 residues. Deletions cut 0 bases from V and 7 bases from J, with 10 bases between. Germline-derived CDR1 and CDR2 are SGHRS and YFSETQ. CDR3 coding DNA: TGCGCCAGCAGCTTGGAGTCGGCGGGTGAAAAACTGTTTTTT. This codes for CASSLESAGEKLFF.

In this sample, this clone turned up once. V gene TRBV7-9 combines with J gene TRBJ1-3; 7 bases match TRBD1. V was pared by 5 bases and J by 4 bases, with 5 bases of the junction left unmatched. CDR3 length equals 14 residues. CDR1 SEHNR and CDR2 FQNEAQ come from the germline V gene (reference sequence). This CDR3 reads CASSPGQPGNTIYF. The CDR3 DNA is TGTGCCAGCAGCCCGGGACAGCCGGGAAACACCATATATTTT.

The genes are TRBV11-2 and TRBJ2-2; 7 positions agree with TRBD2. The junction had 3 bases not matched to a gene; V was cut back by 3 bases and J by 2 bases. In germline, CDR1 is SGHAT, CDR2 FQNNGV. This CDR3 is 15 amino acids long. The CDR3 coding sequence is TGTGCCAGCAGCTTCGGCGGGGGAAACACCGGGGAGCTGTTTTTT. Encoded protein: CASSFGGGNTGELFF.

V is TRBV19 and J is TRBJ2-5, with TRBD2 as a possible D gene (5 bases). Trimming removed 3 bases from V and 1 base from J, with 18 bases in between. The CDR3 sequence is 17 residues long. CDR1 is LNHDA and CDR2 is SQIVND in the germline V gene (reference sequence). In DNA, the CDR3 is TGTGCCAGTAGTATTGTTGAGGGCGTGGGGTTCCAAGAGACCCAGTACTTC. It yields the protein CASSIVEGVGFQETQYF.

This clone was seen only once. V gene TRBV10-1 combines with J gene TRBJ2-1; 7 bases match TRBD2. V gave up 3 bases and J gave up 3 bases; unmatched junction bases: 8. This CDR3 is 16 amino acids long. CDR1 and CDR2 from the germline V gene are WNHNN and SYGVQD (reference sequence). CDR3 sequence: CASSEGGSWDYNEQFF. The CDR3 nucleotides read TGCGCCAGCAGTGAAGGCGGGAGTTGGGACTACAATGAGCAGTTCTTC.

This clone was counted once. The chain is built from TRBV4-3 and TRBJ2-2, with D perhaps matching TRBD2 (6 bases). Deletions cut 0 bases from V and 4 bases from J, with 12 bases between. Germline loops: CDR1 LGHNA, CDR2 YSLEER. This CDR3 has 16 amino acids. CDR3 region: CASSQERGGRTGELFF. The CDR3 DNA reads TGCGCCAGCAGCCAAGAAAGGGGAGGTCGCACCGGGGAGCTGTTTTTT.

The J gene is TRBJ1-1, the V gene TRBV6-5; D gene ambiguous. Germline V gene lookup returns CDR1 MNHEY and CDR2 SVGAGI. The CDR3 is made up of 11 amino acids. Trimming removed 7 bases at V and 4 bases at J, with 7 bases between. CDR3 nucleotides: TGTGCCAGCACCACGGGCACTGAAGCTTTCTTT. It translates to CASTTGTEAFF.

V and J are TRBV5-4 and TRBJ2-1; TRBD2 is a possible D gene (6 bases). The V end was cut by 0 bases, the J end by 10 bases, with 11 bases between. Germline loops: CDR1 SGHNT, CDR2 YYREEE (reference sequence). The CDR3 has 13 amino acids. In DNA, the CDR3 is TGTGCCAGCAGCTTGGAACTAGCCGCGGAGCAGTTCTTC. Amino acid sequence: CASSLELAAEQFF.

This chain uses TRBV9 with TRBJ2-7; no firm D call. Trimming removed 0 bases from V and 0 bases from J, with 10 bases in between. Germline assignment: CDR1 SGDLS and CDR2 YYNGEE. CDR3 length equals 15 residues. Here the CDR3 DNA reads TGTGCCAGCAGCGTAGATGCCTATAGCTCCTACGAGCAGTACTTC. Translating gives CASSVDAYSSYEQYF.

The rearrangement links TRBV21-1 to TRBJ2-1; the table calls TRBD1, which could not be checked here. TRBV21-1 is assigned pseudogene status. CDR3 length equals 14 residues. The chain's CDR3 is CASSKETGENEQFF. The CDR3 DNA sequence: TGTGCCAGCAGCAAGGAAACAGGGGAGAATGAGCAGTTCTTC.

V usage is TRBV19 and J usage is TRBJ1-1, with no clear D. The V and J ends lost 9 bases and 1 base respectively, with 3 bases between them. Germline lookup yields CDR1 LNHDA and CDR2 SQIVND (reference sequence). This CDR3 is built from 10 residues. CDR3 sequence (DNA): TGTGCCAGCAGGAACACTGAAGCTTTCTTT. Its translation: CASRNTEAFF.

The CDR3 region is CASSSTPGSEQYF. CDR3 sequence (DNA): TGTGCCAGCAGCTCTACCCCGGGTTCTGAGCAGTACTTC. The genes are TRBV7-6 and TRBJ2-7, with D uncertain. The CDR3 runs 13 residues. Trimming removed 4 bases at V and 7 bases at J, with 14 bases between. From germline, CDR1 is SGHVS and CDR2 FNYEAQ.

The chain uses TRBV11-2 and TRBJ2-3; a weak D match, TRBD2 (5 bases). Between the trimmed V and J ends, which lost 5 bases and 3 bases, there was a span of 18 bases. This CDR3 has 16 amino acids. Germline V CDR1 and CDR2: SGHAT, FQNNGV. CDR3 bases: TGTGCCAGCAGCCCTGGAGTGGACTTCTGGACAGATACGCAGTATTTT. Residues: CASSPGVDFWTDTQYF. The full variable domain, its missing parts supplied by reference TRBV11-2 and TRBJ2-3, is EAGVAQSPRYKIIEKRQSVAFWCNPISGHATLYWYQQILGQGPKLLIQFQNNGVVDDSQLPKDRFSAERLKGVDSTLKIQPAKLEDSAVYLCASSPGVDFWTDTQYFGPGTRLTVL.

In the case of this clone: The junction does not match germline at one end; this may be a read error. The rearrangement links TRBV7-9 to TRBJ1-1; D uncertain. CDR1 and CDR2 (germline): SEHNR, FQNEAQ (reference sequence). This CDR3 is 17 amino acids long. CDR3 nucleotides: TGTTCCAGCAGCTTAGAACGTCGTGGTATACAGAACACTGAAGCTTTCTTT. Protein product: CSSSLERRGIQNTEAFF.

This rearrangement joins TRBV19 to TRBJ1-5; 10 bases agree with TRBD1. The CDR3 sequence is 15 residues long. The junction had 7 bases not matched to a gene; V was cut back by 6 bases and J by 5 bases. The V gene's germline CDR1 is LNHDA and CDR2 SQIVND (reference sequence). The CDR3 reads CASSQGQGRYQPQHF. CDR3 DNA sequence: TGTGCCAGTAGCCAGGGACAGGGGAGGTATCAGCCCCAGCATTTT. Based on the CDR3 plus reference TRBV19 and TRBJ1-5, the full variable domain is DGGITQSPKYLFRKEGQNVTLSCEQNLNHDAMYWYRQDPGQGLRLIYYSQIVNDFQKGDIAEGYSVSREKKESFPLTVTSAQKNPTAFYLCASSQGQGRYQPQHFGDGTRLSIL.

CDR3 protein: CAIRPSPGLAGGPTDTQYF. The DNA for the CDR3 is TGTGCCATCAGGCCGAGTCCCGGACTAGCGGGAGGGCCCACAGATACGCAGTATTTT. This rearrangement joins TRBV10-3 to TRBJ2-3, with 15 bases matching TRBD2. Trimming cost V 6 bases and J 2 bases; bases outside gene matches: 12. CDR1 and CDR2 from the germline V gene are ENHRY and SYGVKD. There are 19 residues in the CDR3.

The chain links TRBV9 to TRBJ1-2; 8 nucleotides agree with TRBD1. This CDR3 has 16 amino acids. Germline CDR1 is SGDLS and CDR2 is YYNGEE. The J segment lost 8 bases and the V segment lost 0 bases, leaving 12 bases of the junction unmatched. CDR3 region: CASSVGQGWARGGYTF. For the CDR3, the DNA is TGTGCCAGCAGCGTAGGACAGGGGTGGGCCCGGGGCGGCTACACCTTC.

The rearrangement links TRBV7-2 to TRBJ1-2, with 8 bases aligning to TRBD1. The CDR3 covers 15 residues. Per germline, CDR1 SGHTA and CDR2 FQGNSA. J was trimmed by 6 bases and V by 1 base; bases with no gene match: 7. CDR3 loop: CASSLVPRGRDGYTF. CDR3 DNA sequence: TGTGCCAGCAGCTTAGTCCCCAGGGGGCGCGATGGCTACACCTTC.